This TCR beta chain originates from a study of PD-1 blockade in classical Hodgkin lymphoma. On this clone itself: The antigen is not known.

J was trimmed by 2 bases and V by 2 bases; bases with no gene match: 6. This CDR3 spans 16 amino acids. CDR1 is MNHEY, CDR2 SVGAGI, per germline. TCRdb's table, derived via immunoSEQ multiplex PCR, lists solely in-frame clones and lacks some. Here the sample spans about 150,000 clones, about four fifths being singletons. Whole-study results and caveats: Baseline diversity resembling that of newly diagnosed patients was seen in complete responders.

All trial patients relapsed after autologous stem cell transplantation. The origin of this receptor is a human donor with classical Hodgkin lymphoma. The material sequenced was peripheral blood mononuclear cells (PBMCs), taken before the second cycle of nivolumab. The V and J genes are TRBV6-5 and TRBJ2-7; 10 bases map to TRBD2. The CDR3 reads CASSYRMSGRAYEQYF. CDR3 sequence (DNA): TGTGCCAGCAGTTACAGAATGAGCGGGAGGGCCTACGAGCAGTACTTC.